Following are 17 T cell receptor beta chains from one sample sequenced in a study of T cell responses to AZD1222 COVID-19 vaccine. Clones were sequenced by immunoSEQ multiplex PCR, and TCRdb holds only the in-frame ones, with some missing. Found here are around 150,000 clones, under 95% of them singletons; the top ten hold more than 1.5%. The sample here was peripheral blood, taken 28 days after the second AZD1222 dose. These receptors were taken from an adult who received the AZD1222 COVID-19 vaccine.

The rearrangement uses TRBV6-5 and TRBJ2-1; 10 positions agree with TRBD1. There are 14 residues in the CDR3. Looked up from germline, CDR1 is MNHEY and CDR2 is SVGAGI. Trimming removed 6 bases from V and 8 bases from J; junction bases left unmatched: 7. The CDR3 protein is CASSRDRGGDEQFF. The CDR3 nucleotides read TGTGCCAGCAGCCGGGACAGGGGAGGAGATGAGCAGTTCTTC.

This clone was observed once. The CDR3: CASTGQNSPLHF. The CDR3 nucleotides read TGTGCCAGCACAGGGCAGAATTCACCCCTCCACTTT. This rearrangement joins TRBV2 to TRBJ1-6, with TRBD1 as a possible D gene (5 bases). Deletions cut 7 bases from V and 7 bases from J, with 8 bases between. CDR1 and CDR2 from the germline V gene are SNHLY and FYNNEI. The CDR3 has 12 amino acids.

V gene TRBV18 combines with J gene TRBJ1-5; D ambiguous. The CDR3 consists of 13 residues. Looked up from germline, CDR1 is KGHSH and CDR2 is LQKENI. With 6 bases removed from V and 5 bases from J, the gap between germline ends came to 11 bases. CDR3 sequence reads: CASSPASDQPQHF. CDR3 coding DNA: TGTGCCAGCTCCCCTGCGAGTGATCAGCCCCAGCATTTT.

This chain joins TRBV29-1 and TRBJ2-3; D unclear. V was pared by 4 bases and J by 6 bases, with 20 bases between. The CDR3 covers 15 residues. Looked up from germline, CDR1 is SQVTM and CDR2 is ANQGSEA. CDR3 sequence: CSVAPRTATDDTQYF. Written as DNA, the CDR3 is TGCAGCGTTGCCCCCAGGACGGCCACAGATGATACGCAGTATTTT.

The gene calls are TRBV28 and TRBJ1-2; no firm D call. Per the germline V gene, CDR1 is MDHEN and CDR2 is SYDVKM. The CDR3 spans 13 residues. V was cut by 10 bases and J by 4 bases, with 16 bases left in between. The CDR3 reads CAIGRGRSYGYTF. The DNA for the CDR3 is TGTGCCATAGGACGAGGGAGAAGCTATGGCTACACCTTC.

The J gene is TRBJ2-7, the V gene TRBV9, with D possibly being TRBD2 (6 bases). V was pared by 4 bases and J by 6 bases, with 20 bases between. Germline values: CDR1 SGDLS, CDR2 YYNGEE. The CDR3 consists of 15 residues. The CDR3: CASSPQRRGAAEQYF. CDR3 nucleotides: TGTGCCAGCAGCCCCCAGCGGCGGGGAGCGGCCGAGCAGTACTTC.

The V call is TRBV6-5, the J call TRBJ1-4; TRBD1 aligns across 7 bases. V lost 6 bases and J lost 0; bases outside the gene matches: 1. This CDR3 region has 14 residues. Germline-derived CDR1 and CDR2 are MNHEY and SVGAGI. The CDR3 loop reads CASRTGATNEKLFF. The CDR3 DNA reads as TGTGCCAGCAGAACAGGGGCAACTAATGAAAAACTGTTTTTT.

In its sample, this clone was seen once. Here the CDR3 DNA reads TGTGCCAGCAGCCAGGGGAGACAGGGGCGCGGCTACACCTTC. It yields the protein CASSQGRQGRGYTF. The chain is built from TRBV4-2 and TRBJ1-2; 8 bases map to TRBD1. There are 14 residues in the CDR3. J lost 8 bases, V lost 3 bases, and 8 bases had no gene match. Germline assignment: CDR1 LGHNA and CDR2 YNFKEQ.

J is TRBJ2-1 and V is TRBV28; D gene uncertain. Germline V gene sequence: CDR1 MDHEN, CDR2 SYDVKM. V was shortened by 3 bases and J by 8 bases, with 11 bases between the two germline ends. CDR3 length equals 13 residues. CDR3 DNA: TGTGCCAGCAGTTTTGCTGTTAGCTATGAGCAGTTCTTC. Residues: CASSFAVSYEQFF.

This clone was seen once. The V gene is TRBV6-2 or TRBV6-3, the J gene TRBJ1-1; TRBD1 matches at 8 bases. With 5 bases clipped from V and 5 bases from J, the junction kept 7 bases outside the gene matches. Germline CDR1 MNHEY, CDR2 SVGEGT. The CDR3 consists of 14 residues. CDR3 DNA: TGTGCCAGCAGTAGGGACAGGCGGGAAACTGAAGCTTTCTTT. This codes for CASSRDRRETEAFF.

The rearrangement uses TRBV5-1 and TRBJ1-4; 7 nucleotides match TRBD1. After removal of 1 base from V and 4 bases from J, the junction contained 4 bases not matched to a gene. Germline loops: CDR1 SGHRS, CDR2 YFSETQ. This CDR3 has 15 residues. The CDR3 region is CASSLTRGHNEKLFF. The CDR3 DNA reads TGCGCCAGCAGCTTGACGAGGGGGCATAATGAAAAACTGTTTTTT.

The chain is built from TRBV11-2 and TRBJ1-1; 11 bases are a match to TRBD1. The trim removed 1 base at V and 1 base at J, leaving 5 bases unmatched. Germline assignment: CDR1 SGHAT and CDR2 FQNNGV. The CDR3 sequence is 17 residues long. CDR3 sequence: CASSLVDRGRRNTEAFF. CDR3 bases: TGTGCCAGCAGCTTAGTGGACAGGGGGCGTCGGAACACTGAAGCTTTCTTT.

This clone was detected only a few times. The chain is built from TRBV5-1 and TRBJ2-5; 13 nucleotides line up with TRBD2. Looked up from germline, CDR1 is SGHRS and CDR2 is YFSETQ. V dropped 4 bases and J dropped 2; count of bases not matched to a gene: 5. The CDR3 covers 16 residues. The CDR3 spells CASSPGTSGMQETQYF. The CDR3, as DNA: TGCGCCAGCAGCCCCGGGACTAGCGGGATGCAAGAGACCCAGTACTTC.

The V and J genes are TRBV19 and TRBJ2-2; 8 bases align to TRBD1. The length of the CDR3 is 16 residues. CDR1 and CDR2 from the germline V gene are LNHDA and SQIVND (reference sequence). With V trimmed by 1 base and J by 1 base, 2 bases remained unmatched. In DNA form, the CDR3 reads TGTGCCAGTAGTATAGTCGGGACAGGGAACACCGGGGAGCTGTTTTTT. It is translated as CASSIVGTGNTGELFF.

The rearrangement links TRBV14 to TRBJ2-5, with 15 bases matching TRBD2. Losses at the gene ends were 0 bases for V and 4 bases for J; bases not matched to a gene: 6. Germline CDR1 is SGHDN and CDR2 is FVKESK. The CDR3 spans 18 residues. CDR3 nucleotides: TGTGCCAGCAGCCAAGAACGGACTAGCGGGAGGGTCGGAGAGACCCAGTACTTC. Its protein is CASSQERTSGRVGETQYF.

The chain uses TRBV18 and TRBJ2-1, with D possibly TRBD1 on 5 matching bases. Per the germline V gene, CDR1 is KGHSH and CDR2 is LQKENI. V was trimmed by 0 bases and J by 8 bases, leaving 14 bases between them. There are 15 residues in the CDR3. The CDR3 nucleotides read TGTGCCAGCTCACCACCCTCTAGAACAGGTGATGAGCAGTTCTTC. Protein product: CASSPPSRTGDEQFF.

This clone was recorded only once. V is TRBV6-5 and J is TRBJ1-2, with D unclear. The CDR3 covers 11 residues. The V and J ends lost 10 bases and 8 bases respectively, with 14 bases between them. CDR1 is MNHEY, CDR2 SVGAGI, per germline. Written as DNA, the CDR3 is TGTGCCACACTAGAAAGTAAGGGCTACACCTTC. Its translation: CATLESKGYTF.